This T cell receptor (beta chain) derives from a study of blood T cell repertoires in COVID-19. Study-wide background: Italy, Spain and the United States were the sources of the convalescent and acute COVID-19 samples. PBMCs, B-cell-depleted T cells, or T cells provided the cDNA or gDNA that made up the material.

As processed by the authors: Amplified reference gene primers provided the basis for estimating nucleated cell counts. Sequencing was performed with immunoSEQ multiplex PCR; in TCRdb, only in-frame clones are kept and a portion is missing. That table furnishes V, J and clone size, whereas the DNA furnished D and trimming. The repertoire includes about 24,000 clones, roughly 90% of them detected once, and 9% to 15% sits in the top ten. This receptor was taken from a woman of 80 years or more with active or convalescent COVID-19. The sample comprised peripheral blood.

The CDR3, as DNA: TGTGCCAGCAGATTTCCGGGACAGGGGTACGAGCAGTACTTC. Translating it yields CASRFPGQGYEQYF. This chain uses TRBV27 with TRBJ2-7, with 10 positions matching TRBD1. V was clipped by 6 bases and J by 4 bases; unmatched bases: 6. The CDR3 has 14 amino acids. Germline values: CDR1 MNHEY, CDR2 SMNVEV (reference sequence).